This TCR beta chain was sequenced in a study of human T cells and chemical hapten exposure. Study context: Small pooled library volume differences chiefly drove per-sample TCR yield variation.

This clonotype was observed many times. TCRdb recomputed calls from the RACE reads with MiXCR, one row per CDR3 protein. The table shows tens of thousands of distinct CDR3 sequences, with roughly 4% occurring only once. Regarding time point: healthy volunteer bleed at 2 weeks. Total RNA was isolated from whole blood that had not been fractionated. V was clipped by 6 bases and J by 0 bases; unmatched bases: 11. The CDR3 length is 18 residues. J is TRBJ2-7 and V is TRBV12-3 or TRBV12-4; 13 bases match TRBD2. The sequence came from a female donor in good health. Some clones in this sample may be carry-over from other donors' samples. The sample consisted of whole blood. The CDR3 sequence: CASSPRTSGGPSSYEQYF. As DNA, the CDR3 is TGTGCCAGCAGCCCTCGGACTAGCGGGGGCCCGAGCTCCTACGAGCAGTACTTC.